This T cell receptor (beta chain) came from a study of T cells in Graves' hyperthyroidism and ophthalmopathy. CDR3 size: 14 residues. Germline V gene data show CDR1 as SGHTA and CDR2 as FQGNSA. Trimming removed 4 bases from V and 8 bases from J; junction bases left unmatched: 5. It was considered stable Graves' hyperthyroidism when ophthalmopathy did not progress within 18 months. TCR beta CDR3 region amplification was performed from RNA transcripts. The HTBI primer set was used in a first-round RT-PCR of the TCR CDR3. One entry per CDR3 protein, called by TCRdb with MiXCR from the multiplex PCR reads. This sample has under 450,000 distinct CDR3 sequences; around 14% occur once, and the top ten carry over 12%.

V and J are TRBV7-2 and TRBJ2-1; 10 bases are shared with TRBD2. Sequences were obtained from blood. This TCR derives from a woman younger than 35 with Graves' hyperthyroidism. The CDR3 coding sequence is TGTGCCAGCAGCTCGAGCGGGGGGGCCTATGAGCAGTTCTTC. Protein: CASSSSGGAYEQFF. Full variable domain (rest looked up from reference TRBV7-2 and TRBJ2-1): GAGVSQSPSNKVTEKGKDVELRCDPISGHTALYWYRQSLGQGLEFLIYFQGNSAPDKSGLPSDRFSAERTGGSVSTLTIQRTQQEDSAVYLCASSSSGGAYEQFFGPGTRLTVL.